A selection of T cell receptor beta chains follows, all from one sample in a study of T cell responses to AZD1222 COVID-19 vaccine. The assay was immunoSEQ multiplex PCR, and TCRdb's table has in-frame clones only and misses some. This table has 95,000 to 150,000 clones, less than 90% appearing once. Sample: peripheral blood, taken on day 0 of AZD1222 vaccination. These receptors came from an adult in good health. Each CDR3 is given with its conserved first and last residue. Fields, in order: D gene, J gene, CDR3 length, clone size, V gene, CDR3 DNA, CDR3 protein. A D gene is named only where the DNA matches it firmly. Where a row states a size, it is once, few, many or the class of an expanded clone; other rows omit it.

>.|TRBJ2-1|18|.|TRBV4-1
TGCGCCAGCAGCCAAGGGCTGGCGGGGTCGGGGCCCTACAATGAGCAGTTCTTC
CASSQGLAGSGPYNEQFF
>TRBD1|TRBJ1-2|17|.|TRBV28
TGTGCCAGCAGTTCCCCCCCCCGGACAGGGTTGAACTATGGCTACACCTTC
CASSSPPRTGLNYGYTF
>TRBD1|TRBJ2-7|15|.|TRBV28
TGTGCCAGCAGTTTAACCCGTGGACAGGCCTACGAGCAGTACTTC
CASSLTRGQAYEQYF
>TRBD1|TRBJ2-7|13|.|TRBV4-1
TGCGCCAGCAGCCCGACAGGGGTCTACGAGCAGTACTTC
CASSPTGVYEQYF
>.|TRBJ2-4|14|.|TRBV2
TGTGCCAGCACCGGCACGGGGGCCAAAAACATTCAGTACTTC
CASTGTGAKNIQYF
>.|TRBJ2-7|14|.|TRBV9
TGTGCCAGCAGCGTAGCAGCAGAATACTACGAGCAGTACTTC
CASSVAAEYYEQYF
>.|TRBJ1-2|14|few|TRBV19
TGTGCCAGCCACCCCAGGGAGTACACGAAACCGGCGTCCTTC
CASHPREYTKPASF
>TRBD1|TRBJ1-2|13|.|TRBV7-8
TGTGCCAGCACCCTGACAGGGGCGGAAGGCTACACCTTC
CASTLTGAEGYTF
>.|TRBJ2-5|14|.|TRBV11-3
TGTGCCAGCAGTATAACTTGGGCGCAGGAGACCCAGTACTTC
CASSITWAQETQYF
>.|TRBJ2-7|15|.|TRBV11-2
TGTGCCAGCAGACCCTCGGCTAGCAGCTCCTACGAGCAGTACTTC
CASRPSASSSYEQYF
>.|TRBJ1-1|15|.|TRBV5-6
TGTGCCAGCAGCTTGGATCGGGCCCTGGACACTGAAGCTTTCTTT
CASSLDRALDTEAFF
>.|TRBJ2-7|13|.|TRBV6-5
TGTGCCAGCCGGACACCCACTTCCTACGAGCAGTACTTC
CASRTPTSYEQYF
>.|TRBJ2-7|16|.|TRBV24-1
TGTGCCACCAGTGCTACCCCCCGGGGCTCAACCGCCGAGCAGTACTTC
CATSATPRGSTAEQYF
>.|TRBJ2-5|18|once|TRBV15
TGTGCCACCAGCAGAGGCTTAGGTCGAGTAGCGGCCCAAGAGACCCAGTACTTC
CATSRGLGRVAAQETQYF
>.|TRBJ1-1|16|.|TRBV5-5
TGTGCCAGCAGCTTGGTTACGGGAATCATGAACACTGAAGCTTTCTTT
CASSLVTGIMNTEAFF
>.|TRBJ1-2|15|.|TRBV2
TGTGCCAGCTCTCCGTCTTTGGGATGGAACTATGGCTACACCTTC
CASSPSLGWNYGYTF
>.|TRBJ2-3|14|.|TRBV7-2
TGTGCCAGCAGCTTGGAAGTCAGCACAGATACGCAGTATTTT
CASSLEVSTDTQYF
>.|TRBJ2-1|12|.|TRBV7-9
TGTGCCAGCAGCCCTCCGCCCAATGAGCAGTTCTTC
CASSPPPNEQFF
>TRBD2|TRBJ2-1|19|.|TRBV12-5
TGTGCTAGTGGTTTGGGACCAGGGCAGCGGGGCGGGACCTACAATGAGCAGTTCTTC
CASGLGPGQRGGTYNEQFF
>.|TRBJ2-2|12|.|TRBV5-6
TGTGCCAGCAGCTTGGGTGCCGGGGAGCTGTTTTTT
CASSLGAGELFF
>.|TRBJ1-2|14|.|TRBV3-1/TRBV3-2
TGTGCCAGCAGCCAGCTATACAGGGATGATGGCTACACCTTC
CASSQLYRDDGYTF
>TRBD1|TRBJ2-1|11|.|TRBV5-4
TGTGCCAGCAGCCGACAGGGTGAGCAGTTCTTC
CASSRQGEQFF
>TRBD1|TRBJ1-1|16|.|TRBV7-8
TGTGCCAGCAGCTTAGAGGGACAGGGGGCCGACACTGAAGCTTTCTTT
CASSLEGQGADTEAFF
>.|TRBJ1-5|16|.|TRBV19
TGTGCCAGTAGCTCCGGACAGAGAGAAGGCAATCAGCCCCAGCATTTT
CASSSGQREGNQPQHF
>.|TRBJ1-6|15|.|TRBV5-1
TGCGCCAGCAGCACGAACCTGGGGACAAATTCACCCCTCCACTTT
CASSTNLGTNSPLHF
>.|TRBJ1-1|15|.|TRBV27
TGTGCCAGCAGTTTATCGGGGGACGGGAACACTGAAGCTTTCTTT
CASSLSGDGNTEAFF
>TRBD1|TRBJ1-1|15|.|TRBV9
TGTGCCAGCAGCAACCGGGACAGGGGGAGCACTGAAGCTTTCTTT
CASSNRDRGSTEAFF